This TCR beta chain was observed in a study of graft-versus-host responses after intestinal transplantation. The ends lost 5 bases at V and 2 bases at J; junction bases unmatched: 8. The CDR3 is 17 amino acids. Germline assignment: CDR1 MNHEY and CDR2 SMNVEV (reference sequence). Worth noting for this clone: Its antigen remains unidentified.

Sequencing used immunoSEQ multiplex PCR; TCRdb keeps in-frame clones, though not all of them. The sample has just over 85,000 clones, just under 95% seen once. The sequence was obtained from a human donor who was the organ donor for an intestinal transplant. The rearrangement joins TRBV27 to TRBJ2-3, with TRBD2 matching over 12 bases. Sequencing used unstimulated CD8+ T cells sorted from spleen or lymph node cells, obtained before transplant. The CDR3 DNA reads as TGTGCCAGCAGTCCCTTACTAGCGGGGGGACCCACAGATACGCAGTATTTT. The encoded protein is CASSPLLAGGPTDTQYF.